Shown below are 8 T cell receptor beta chains from a single sample sequenced in a study of OX40 agonist ivuxolimab in advanced cancers. Libraries were constructed by the immunoSEQ multiplex PCR assay. The table was pulled from immuneACCESS by TCRdb, which kept in-frame rearrangements only. Such tables lose some clones; where checked, under half of the loss comes from unresolved V genes, and the rest has no known cause. This sample holds about 50,000 clones; about four fifths were observed only once. The ten largest clones represent less than 2% of the sample. Specimen: CD4+ or CD8+ T cells sorted from blood, collected in a trial of the OX40 agonist ivuxolimab. These receptors came from an adult with an advanced solid tumor such as melanoma, head and neck, liver or kidney cancer.

The chain couples TRBV2 to TRBJ2-3; D tentatively fits TRBD1 or TRBD2 (5 bases each). Germline CDR1 SNHLY, CDR2 FYNNEI. The CDR3 runs 14 residues. The V and J ends lost 6 bases and 2 bases respectively, with 12 bases between them. The CDR3 nucleotides are TGTGCCAGCAGGAGACGGGGCGCCACAGATACGCAGTATTTT. Translation: CASRRRGATDTQYF. Combining the CDR3 with reference TRBV2 and TRBJ2-3 gives the whole variable domain EPEVTQTPSHQVTQMGQEVILRCVPISNHLYFYWYRQILGQKVEFLVSFYNNEISEKSEIFDDQFSVERPDGSNFTLKIRSTKLEDSAMYFCASRRRGATDTQYFGPGTRLTVL.

The genes are TRBV7-2 and TRBJ2-3; no clear D. The V gene's germline CDR1 is SGHTA and CDR2 FQGNSA. The V and J ends lost 1 base and 6 bases respectively, with 5 bases between them. This CDR3 is 12 amino acids long. The CDR3 sequence: CASSLGYDTQYF. For the CDR3, the DNA is TGTGCCAGCAGCTTAGGTTACGATACGCAGTATTTT.

The V and J genes are TRBV6-1 and TRBJ2-3; no firm D call. Germline loops: CDR1 MNHNS, CDR2 SASEGT. CDR3 length: 13 amino acids. V was pared by 3 bases and J by 1 base, with 5 bases between. The CDR3 bases are TGTGCCAGCAGTGACCTTGGCACAGATACGCAGTATTTT. It translates to CASSDLGTDTQYF.

The CDR3 loop reads CASSFRQGDVQYF. The CDR3 bases are TGTGCCAGCAGCTTCCGACAGGGGGATGTGCAGTATTTT. This chain connects TRBV7-2 to TRBJ2-3, with 9 positions matching TRBD1. This CDR3 contains 13 residues. V lost 3 bases, J lost 11 bases, and 6 bases stayed unmatched. From germline, CDR1 is SGHTA and CDR2 FQGNSA. Variable domain in full (rest from reference TRBV7-2 and TRBJ2-3): GAGVSQSPSNKVTEKGKDVELRCDPISGHTALYWYRQSLGQGLEFLIYFQGNSAPDKSGLPSDRFSAERTGGSVSTLTIQRTQQEDSAVYLCASSFRQGDVQYFGPGTRLTVL.

This clone appeared a few times. The chain uses TRBV30 and TRBJ1-2; no clear D. The CDR3 contains 13 residues. Trimming cost V 0 bases and J 4 bases, with 9 bases left between them. Germline CDR1 and CDR2: GTSNPN and SVGIG (reference sequence). The CDR3 nucleotides are TGTGCCTGGAGTGTAGGACTGAGCTATGGCTACACCTTC. It translates to CAWSVGLSYGYTF.

This chain links TRBV7-2 with TRBJ2-1, with D hard to call. Trimming removed 4 bases at V and 0 bases at J, with 10 bases between. The CDR3 is 15 residues long. Per germline, CDR1 SGHTA and CDR2 FQGNSA. The CDR3 DNA is TGTGCCAGCAGCTCTCTGAAGAGCTCCTACAATGAGCAGTTCTTC. It yields the protein CASSSLKSSYNEQFF.

This rearrangement joins TRBV7-9 to TRBJ2-5; TRBD2 aligns across 11 bases. V shed 5 bases, J shed 5 bases, and the junction held 10 bases outside the gene matches. This CDR3 spans 16 amino acids. The germline V gene has CDR1 SEHNR and CDR2 FQNEAQ (reference sequence). CDR3 in amino acids: CASSPVLAGGQETQYF. In DNA form, the CDR3 reads TGTGCCAGCAGCCCCGTTTTAGCGGGGGGGCAGGAGACCCAGTACTTC.

The gene calls are TRBV5-1 and TRBJ2-7; TRBD1 agrees at 9 bases. The junction had 10 bases not matched to a gene; V was cut back by 2 bases and J by 7 bases. From germline, CDR1 is SGHRS and CDR2 YFSETQ. The CDR3 runs to 15 residues. The CDR3: CASSFRQGGLGEQYF. Written as DNA, the CDR3 is TGCGCCAGCAGCTTCCGACAGGGGGGCCTCGGGGAGCAGTACTTC.